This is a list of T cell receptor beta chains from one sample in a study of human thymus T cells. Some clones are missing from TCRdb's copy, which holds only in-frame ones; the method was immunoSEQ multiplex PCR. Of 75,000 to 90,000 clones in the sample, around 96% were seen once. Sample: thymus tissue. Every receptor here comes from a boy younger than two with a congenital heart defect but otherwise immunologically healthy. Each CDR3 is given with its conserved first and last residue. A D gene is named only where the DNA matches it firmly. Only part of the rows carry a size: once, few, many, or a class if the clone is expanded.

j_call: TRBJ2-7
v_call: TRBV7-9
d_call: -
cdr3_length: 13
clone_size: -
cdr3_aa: CASSLVIGYEQYF
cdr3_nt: TGTGCCAGCAGCTTAGTAATAGGCTACGAGCAGTACTTC

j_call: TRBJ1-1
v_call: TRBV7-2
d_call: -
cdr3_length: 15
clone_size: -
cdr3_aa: CASSLRARMNTEAFF
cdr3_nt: TGTGCCAGCAGCTTACGGGCAAGAATGAACACTGAAGCTTTCTTT

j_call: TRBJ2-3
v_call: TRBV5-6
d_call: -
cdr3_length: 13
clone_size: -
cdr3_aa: CASSLTGTDTQYF
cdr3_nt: TGTGCCAGCAGCTTGACGGGAACAGATACGCAGTATTTT

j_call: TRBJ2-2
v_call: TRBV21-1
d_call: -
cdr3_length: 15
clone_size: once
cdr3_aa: CASRRDRDNTGELFF
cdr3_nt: TGTGCCAGCCGCCGCGACAGGGACAACACCGGGGAGCTGTTTTTT

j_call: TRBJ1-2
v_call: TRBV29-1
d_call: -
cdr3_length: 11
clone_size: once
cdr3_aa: CSGHRRDGYTF
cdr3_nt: TGCAGCGGTCACCGAAGGGATGGCTACACCTTC

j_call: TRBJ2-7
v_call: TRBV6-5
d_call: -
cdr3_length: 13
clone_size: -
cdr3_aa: CASSYSIREQQYF
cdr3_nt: TGTGCCAGCAGTTACTCGATACGGGAACAGCAGTACTTC

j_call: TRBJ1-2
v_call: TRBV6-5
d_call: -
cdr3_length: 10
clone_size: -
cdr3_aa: CASRADGYTF
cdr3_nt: TGTGCCAGCAGGGCGGATGGCTACACCTTC

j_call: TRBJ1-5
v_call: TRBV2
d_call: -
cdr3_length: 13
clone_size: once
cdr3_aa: CASRGRAEEPQHF
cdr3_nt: TGTGCCAGCAGAGGCAGGGCCGAGGAGCCCCAGCATTTT

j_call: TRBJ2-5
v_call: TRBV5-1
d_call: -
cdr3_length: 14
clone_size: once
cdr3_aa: CASSEPGTQETQYF
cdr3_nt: TGCGCCAGCAGTGAACCCGGGACCCAAGAGACCCAGTACTTC

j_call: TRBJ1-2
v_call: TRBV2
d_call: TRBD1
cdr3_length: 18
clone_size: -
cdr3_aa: CASSEAGRQGGVDYGYTF
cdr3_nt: TGTGCCAGCAGTGAAGCGGGGAGACAGGGTGGGGTAGACTATGGCTACACCTTC

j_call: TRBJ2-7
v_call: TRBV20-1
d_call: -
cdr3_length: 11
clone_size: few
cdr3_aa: CSAGGPYEQYF
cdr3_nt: TGCAGTGCGGGAGGTCCATACGAGCAGTACTTC

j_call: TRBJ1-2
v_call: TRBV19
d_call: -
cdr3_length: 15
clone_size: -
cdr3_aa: CASTIQGNHYYGYTF
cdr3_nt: TGTGCCAGTACCATACAGGGTAATCATTACTATGGCTACACCTTC

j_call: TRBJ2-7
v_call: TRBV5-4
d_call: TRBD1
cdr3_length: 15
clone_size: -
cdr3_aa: CASSLDRGWAYEQYF
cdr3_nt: TGTGCCAGCAGCTTAGACAGGGGGTGGGCTTACGAGCAGTACTTC

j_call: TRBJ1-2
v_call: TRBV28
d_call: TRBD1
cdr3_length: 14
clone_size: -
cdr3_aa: CASSLSDREDGYTF
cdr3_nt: TGTGCCAGCAGTTTATCCGACAGGGAAGATGGCTACACCTTC

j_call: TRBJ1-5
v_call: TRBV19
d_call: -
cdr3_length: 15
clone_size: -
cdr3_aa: CASRPGVERNQPQHF
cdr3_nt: TGTGCCAGTAGACCAGGGGTTGAACGAAATCAGCCCCAGCATTTT

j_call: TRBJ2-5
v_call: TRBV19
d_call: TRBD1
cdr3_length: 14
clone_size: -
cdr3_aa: CASRLTGAQETQYF
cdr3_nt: TGTGCCAGTAGATTGACAGGGGCCCAAGAGACCCAGTACTTC

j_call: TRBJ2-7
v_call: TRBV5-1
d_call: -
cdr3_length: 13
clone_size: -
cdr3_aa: CASSLPRVYEQYF
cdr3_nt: TGCGCCAGCAGCTTGCCGAGGGTATACGAGCAGTACTTC

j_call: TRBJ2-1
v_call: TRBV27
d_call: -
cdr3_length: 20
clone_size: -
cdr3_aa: CASSLSPDSKGWSPYNEQFF
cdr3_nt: TGTGCCAGCAGTTTATCCCCTGACTCGAAGGGCTGGAGTCCTTACAATGAGCAGTTCTTC

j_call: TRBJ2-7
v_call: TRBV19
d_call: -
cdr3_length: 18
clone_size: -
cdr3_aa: CASSVAVQPADLAYEQYF
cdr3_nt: TGTGCCAGTAGTGTGGCCGTCCAGCCAGCGGACCTTGCCTACGAGCAGTACTTC

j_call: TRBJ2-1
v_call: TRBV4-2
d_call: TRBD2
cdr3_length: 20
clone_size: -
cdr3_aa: CASSQVFPSGGPYAPGEQFF
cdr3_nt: TGTGCCAGCAGCCAAGTCTTTCCTAGCGGGGGCCCCTATGCCCCGGGTGAGCAGTTCTTC

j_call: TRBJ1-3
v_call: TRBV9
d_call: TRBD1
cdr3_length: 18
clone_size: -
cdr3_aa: CASSVEGDRSISGNTIYF
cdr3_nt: TGTGCCAGCAGCGTAGAAGGGGACAGATCCATCTCTGGAAACACCATATATTTT

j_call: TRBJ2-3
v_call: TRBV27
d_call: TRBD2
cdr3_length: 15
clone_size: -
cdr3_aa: CASSFLGRDGDTQYF
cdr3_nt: TGTGCCAGCAGTTTCTTGGGGAGGGATGGGGATACGCAGTATTTT

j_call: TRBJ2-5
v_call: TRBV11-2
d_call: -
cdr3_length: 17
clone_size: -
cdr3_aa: CASSSHWYRGAQETQYF
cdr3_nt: TGTGCCAGCAGCTCCCACTGGTATCGGGGGGCGCAAGAGACCCAGTACTTC

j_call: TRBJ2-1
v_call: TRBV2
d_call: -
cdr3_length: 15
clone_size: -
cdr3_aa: CASSGRTVPYNEQFF
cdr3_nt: TGTGCCAGCAGCGGACGCACCGTCCCGTACAATGAGCAGTTCTTC

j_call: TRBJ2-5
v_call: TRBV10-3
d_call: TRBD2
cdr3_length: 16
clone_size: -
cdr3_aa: CAISITSGGYQETQYF
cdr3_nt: TGTGCCATCAGTATTACTAGCGGGGGTTACCAAGAGACCCAGTACTTC

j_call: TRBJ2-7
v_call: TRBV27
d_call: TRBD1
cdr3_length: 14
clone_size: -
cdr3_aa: CASSFSGQGTDRYF
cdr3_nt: TGTGCCAGCAGTTTTTCCGGACAGGGCACCGATCGGTACTTC

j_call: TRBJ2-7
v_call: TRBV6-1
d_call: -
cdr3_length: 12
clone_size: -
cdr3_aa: CASSDRLAEQYF
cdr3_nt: TGTGCCAGCAGCGACAGGCTCGCCGAGCAGTACTTC

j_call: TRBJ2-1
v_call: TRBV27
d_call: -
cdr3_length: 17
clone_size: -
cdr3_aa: CASSLRKGRGLYNEQFF
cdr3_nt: TGTGCCAGCAGTTTACGGAAGGGGCGCGGGCTCTACAATGAGCAGTTCTTC

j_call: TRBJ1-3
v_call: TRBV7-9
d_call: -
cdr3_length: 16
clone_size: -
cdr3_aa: CASTLTRGGAGNTIYF
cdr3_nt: TGTGCCAGCACCCTAACTAGGGGCGGCGCGGGAAACACCATATATTTT

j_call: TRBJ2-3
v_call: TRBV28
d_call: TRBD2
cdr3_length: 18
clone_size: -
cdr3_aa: CASSLTGLAARGSDTQYF
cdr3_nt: TGTGCCAGCAGTCTTACCGGACTAGCGGCGAGGGGGTCAGATACGCAGTATTTT